These T cell receptor beta chains were read from a single sample in a study of OX40 agonist ivuxolimab in advanced cancers. Here immunoSEQ multiplex PCR was the method, and the copy in TCRdb shows in-frame clones only, minus some. The table includes approximately 59,000 clones, about 85% detected once. The sequencing here drew on CD4+ or CD8+ T cells sorted from blood, taken in a trial of the OX40 agonist ivuxolimab. The receptors originated from an adult with an advanced solid tumor such as melanoma, head and neck, liver or kidney cancer. The CDR3 runs from the conserved cysteine through the conserved F or W. The order of the fields is clone size, CDR3 length, J gene, V gene, D gene, CDR3 DNA, CDR3 protein. The D gene is left open where the match is weak. Some rows have no size entry. The others give once, few or many, or a class for an expanded clone.

once 14 TRBJ1-2 TRBV27 TRBD1 TGTGCCAGCAGTTCAGGGGACAGGGTATATGGCTACACCTTC CASSSGDRVYGYTF
NA 14 TRBJ2-7 TRBV7-2 NA TGTGCCAGCAGCATGGTTGCTAGCGTAGGCGAGCAGTACTTC CASSMVASVGEQYF
NA 14 TRBJ2-5 TRBV5-4 NA TGTGCCAGCAGCGGCGGGACTCCCGGGGAGACCCAGTACTTC CASSGGTPGETQYF
NA 15 TRBJ2-1 TRBV7-9 NA TGTGCCAGCAGCTTGAGGTCCACCAATCCTAATGAGCAGTTCTTC CASSLRSTNPNEQFF
NA 17 TRBJ2-1 TRBV7-6 TRBD2 TGTGCCAGCAGCTTAGGAGCTTCGGGCGGGAGCGGAAATGAGCAGTTCTTC CASSLGASGGSGNEQFF
NA 14 TRBJ1-3 TRBV6-1 NA TGTGCCAGCAGTGAAGGCAGCACTGGAAACACCATATATTTT CASSEGSTGNTIYF
few 13 TRBJ2-3 TRBV6-1 NA TGTGCCAGCAGCCCAGTGGGGCAGGGTACGCAGTATTTT CASSPVGQGTQYF
NA 16 TRBJ2-2 TRBV2 TRBD1 TGTGCCAGCACGGGGCCGACAAGGGGGCACACCGGGGAGCTGTTTTTT CASTGPTRGHTGELFF
NA 19 TRBJ2-7 TRBV7-9 TRBD1 TGTGCCAGCAGCTTAGGCTTGTGGGGGGACAGGAAAAACTCCTACGAGCAGTACTTC CASSLGLWGDRKNSYEQYF
NA 15 TRBJ2-7 TRBV27 NA TGTGCCAGCAGTTTGACGCTTTTTCCTATTTCCGAGCAGTACTTC CASSLTLFPISEQYF
NA 16 TRBJ2-2 TRBV13 NA TGTGCCAGCAGCATCGGGCCAGCCGGGGATGCCGGGGAGCTGTTTTTT CASSIGPAGDAGELFF
NA 15 TRBJ2-7 TRBV11-2 TRBD2 TGTGCCAGCAGCTTAGATCCCCTAGCGGACTACGAGCAGTACTTC CASSLDPLADYEQYF
NA 16 TRBJ2-3 TRBV7-9 TRBD2 TGTGCCAGCAGCGTCAGTTCTAGCGGGAGCACCAATACGCAGTATTTT CASSVSSSGSTNTQYF
NA 16 TRBJ2-2 TRBV27 TRBD2 TGTGCCAGCAGTTTATTCCTAGCGGGAGGCCCTGGGGAGCTGTTTTTT CASSLFLAGGPGELFF
NA 14 TRBJ2-2 TRBV2 TRBD1 TGTGCCAGCAGCGCTGACAGGGGCACCGGGGAGCTGTTTTTT CASSADRGTGELFF
once 18 TRBJ1-5 TRBV4-1 NA TGCGCCAGCAGCCAAGATCCTCGATGGGGAAATAGCAATCAGCCCCAGCATTTT CASSQDPRWGNSNQPQHF
NA 14 TRBJ2-7 TRBV10-3 NA TGTGCCATCTCGATGGGGACACAGACCTACGAGCAGTACTTC CAISMGTQTYEQYF
NA 16 TRBJ2-7 TRBV6-1 NA TGTGCCAGCAGTGAAGGCAACGTACAGGACAGCTACGAGCAGTACTTC CASSEGNVQDSYEQYF
NA 11 TRBJ1-2 TRBV7-2 NA TGTGCCAGCAGCCTCAGTCGTGGCTACACCTTC CASSLSRGYTF
NA 15 TRBJ2-1 TRBV5-6 TRBD2 TGTGCCAGCTCCTCTAGCGGCAGCTCCTACAATGAGCAGTTCTTC CASSSSGSSYNEQFF
once 13 TRBJ2-2 TRBV28 NA TGTGCCAGCAGTTTATTCGGGGTAAAGGAGCTGTTTTTT CASSLFGVKELFF
NA 13 TRBJ2-3 TRBV9 TRBD1 TGTGCCAGCAGCGTAGCTGGGACAGGGGAGCAGTATTTT CASSVAGTGEQYF
NA 14 TRBJ2-2 TRBV19 NA TGTGCCAGTAGTATTTCCCAGAACACCGGGGAGCTGTTTTTT CASSISQNTGELFF
NA 14 TRBJ1-3 TRBV7-9 NA TGTGCCAGCATTCTCCAGGGTCTTGGAAACACCATATATTTT CASILQGLGNTIYF
NA 19 TRBJ2-2 TRBV9 NA TGTGCCAGCAGCGTAGCTCTCCTAGCACCCGATCTGAACACCGGGGAGCTGTTTTTT CASSVALLAPDLNTGELFF
NA 15 TRBJ2-5 TRBV5-6 NA TGTGCCAGCAGCTCCCTCGACCTGGGAGAAGAGACCCAGTACTTC CASSSLDLGEETQYF